Many counts were recorded for the clone carrying this T cell receptor (beta chain). Documented time point: pre-sensitization, week 0. Treatment denoted: therapeutic diphenylcyclopropenone sensitization with weekly scalp DPC. The data stem from a study of human T cells and chemical hapten exposure. Study summary: Sensitization employed 2% DPC on around 2 cm by around 2 cm of upper inner arm skin.

Library preparation tagged each individual cDNA molecule with a unique molecular identifier. Each CDR3 protein gets one entry after TCRdb re-called the RACE reads with MiXCR. Of tens of thousands of distinct CDR3 sequences listed, around 7% are singletons. Trimming left V 5 bases short and J 3 bases short, with 21 bases between. The CDR3 is 17 amino acids. Germline loops: CDR1 SGHTA, CDR2 FQGNSA. The V and J genes are TRBV7-2 and TRBJ2-3; a possible D gene is TRBD2 (6 bases). This clonotype was sampled from a woman in her twenties or thirties with alopecia areata. Some clones in this sample may be carry-over from other donors' samples. The specimen was whole blood, collected in connection with sensitization to the hapten diphenylcyclopropenone (DPC). CDR3 bases: TGTGCCAGCAGCCAGCCGGGGGTGCCCATACTAACAGATACGCAGTATTTT. Amino acid sequence: CASSQPGVPILTDTQYF.